The 10 T cell receptor beta chains listed next were all sequenced from one sample in a study of T cells in Graves' hyperthyroidism and ophthalmopathy. TCR beta CDR3 regions were amplified from RNA transcripts. A set of HTBI primers served as the primers for a first-round RT-PCR of the TCR CDR3. TCRdb analysed the multiplex PCR reads with MiXCR anew, one entry per CDR3 protein. Of fewer than 350,000 distinct CDR3 sequences in the sample, 15% were seen once. Sample: blood. The receptors originated from a woman aged 45-65 years with Graves' hyperthyroidism that later progressed to Graves' ophthalmopathy.

The table lists this clonotype with many counts. V is TRBV5-6 and J is TRBJ2-5; the match to TRBD1 covers 7 bases. The CDR3 consists of 14 residues. The V gene end was trimmed by 4 bases and the J gene end by 4 bases; junction bases not matched to a gene: 7. Germline values: CDR1 SGHDT, CDR2 YYEEEE. Here the CDR3 reads CASSNTGAGETQYF. As DNA, the CDR3 is TGTGCCAGCAGCAACACAGGGGCGGGAGAGACCCAGTACTTC.

The chain is built from TRBV4-1 and TRBJ1-2, with 8 nucleotides matching TRBD1. This CDR3 has 13 amino acids. After removal of 3 bases from V and 8 bases from J, the junction contained 5 bases not matched to a gene. Germline V lookup: CDR1 MGHRA, CDR2 YSYEKL. The CDR3 nucleotides read TGCGCCAGCAGCCATTACAGGGGGGACGGCTACACCTTC. Its translation: CASSHYRGDGYTF.

This clonotype was detected only once. This may stem from a read error, because a much larger clone lies one nucleotide away. The final CDR3 position lacks the conserved phenylalanine or tryptophan, pointing to a likely read error. CDR3 residues: CASGERGHYNEQFS. The CDR3 DNA follows: TGTGCCAGCGGCGAGAGGGGGCACTACAATGAGCAGTTCTCC. J is TRBJ2-1 and V is TRBV6-2 or TRBV6-3; 7 bases fit TRBD1. In germline, CDR1 is MNHEY, CDR2 SVGEGT. This CDR3 is built from 14 residues. Trimming at V came to 8 bases and at J to 3 bases, leaving 7 bases not matched to a gene.

This clonotype has at least ten counts. The J gene is TRBJ2-3, the V gene TRBV20-1; 8 positions match TRBD2. The germline V gene encodes CDR1 DFQATT and CDR2 SNEGSKA (reference sequence). Trimming removed 1 base from V and 3 bases from J; junction bases left unmatched: 3. The CDR3 runs 14 residues. The CDR3 coding sequence is TGCAGTGCTAGAGCGCGGGAGGTGACAGATACGCAGTATTTT. Translated, it gives CSARAREVTDTQYF.

The table lists this clonotype with many counts. This chain connects TRBV2 to TRBJ2-3, with 11 bases identical to TRBD2. V was clipped by 5 bases and J by 1 base; unmatched bases: 2. The CDR3 is 15 residues long. Germline V gives CDR1 SNHLY, CDR2 FYNNEI. The CDR3 here is CASSMGLAGTDTQYF. Here the CDR3 DNA reads TGTGCCAGCAGTATGGGACTAGCGGGCACAGATACGCAGTATTTT.

This clonotype was counted between two and nine times. CDR3 sequence: CASSLMTSGGEQYF. In DNA, the CDR3 is TGTGCCAGCAGCTTGATGACTAGCGGGGGGGAGCAGTACTTC. The rearrangement joins TRBV5-6 to TRBJ2-7; 13 bases map to TRBD2. CDR3 length: 14 residues. Germline CDR1 and CDR2: SGHDT and YYEEEE. V shed 1 base and J 7 bases; nucleotides not matched to a gene: 2.

This clonotype was seen many times. The chain employs TRBV7-3 and TRBJ2-1, with unresolved D. Germline assignment: CDR1 SGHTA and CDR2 FQGTGA. The CDR3 has 13 amino acids. Trimming left V 5 bases short and J 7 bases short, with 12 bases between. In DNA, the CDR3 is TGTGCCAGCAGCCTCCTGTTAGGGAATGAGCAGTTCTTC. Its translation: CASSLLLGNEQFF.

This clonotype has at least ten counts. The chain is built from TRBV30 and TRBJ1-3, with D possibly being TRBD1 (5 bases). From germline, CDR1 is GTSNPN and CDR2 SVGIG (reference sequence). V lost 2 bases to trimming and J lost 6 bases, with 14 bases between them. The CDR3 consists of 14 residues. CDR3 nucleotide sequence: TGTGCCTGGAGTCGGGACGTCCATCCAAACACCATATATTTT. It yields the protein CAWSRDVHPNTIYF. The full variable domain, completed using reference TRBV30 and TRBJ1-3, is SQTIHQWPATLVQPVGSPLSLECTVEGTSNPNLYWYRQAAGRGLQLLFYSVGIGQISSEVPQNLSASRPQDRQFILSSKKLLLSDSGFYLCAWSRDVHPNTIYFGEGSWLTVV.

This clonotype came up a few times. This chain links TRBV4-1 with TRBJ2-3; 7 bases fit TRBD1. CDR1 MGHRA and CDR2 YSYEKL come from the germline V gene. Trimming took 1 base from V and 6 from J; bases not matched to a gene: 7. This CDR3 has 15 amino acids. The CDR3 sequence is CASSQGGQRWDTQYF. Written as DNA, the CDR3 is TGCGCCAGCAGCCAAGGGGGACAGCGGTGGGATACGCAGTATTTT.

This clonotype was observed at least ten times. The chain employs TRBV10-3 and TRBJ1-1; D gene ambiguous. The V end lost 7 bases, the J end lost 4 bases, and 10 bases lay between the germline ends. Germline CDR1 reads ENHRY; CDR2 reads SYGVKD. This CDR3 is built from 12 residues. The CDR3 is CAIKGSGTEAFF. The CDR3 DNA reads TGTGCCATCAAAGGGTCGGGCACTGAAGCTTTCTTT.